The 31 T cell receptor beta chains below all came from one sample that was sequenced in a study of OX40 agonist ivuxolimab in advanced cancers. Library preparation used the immunoSEQ multiplex PCR assay. The clones in this table, taken by TCRdb from immuneACCESS, are in-frame only. Not every clone is retained; where verified, under half of the shortfall comes from an unresolved V gene, and the cause of the rest is unknown. Within this sample are tens of thousands of clones, with approximately 92% of them counted one time only. Jointly, the top ten make up approximately 7.7% of the sample. The sequencing used CD4+ or CD8+ T cells sorted from blood, collected in a trial of the OX40 agonist ivuxolimab. These receptors were taken from an adult with an advanced solid tumor such as melanoma, head and neck, liver or kidney cancer.

Here the CDR3 DNA reads TGTGCCAGCAGTTTATCCGCGGGGGCCTATGGCTACACCTTC. The encoded protein is CASSLSAGAYGYTF. The chain combines TRBV28 with TRBJ1-2; a possible D gene is TRBD1 (6 bases). The CDR3 has 14 residues. Germline assignment: CDR1 MDHEN and CDR2 SYDVKM. V lost 1 base, J lost 4 bases, and 10 bases lay in between.

V is TRBV5-1 and J is TRBJ2-1, with D possibly being TRBD1 (6 bases). Germline CDR1 SGHRS, CDR2 YFSETQ. The CDR3 is 15 amino acids. The V gene lost 1 base and the J gene lost 2 bases, with 10 bases spanning the gap. DNA of the CDR3: TGCGCCAGCAGCTTGCCCGGGACACCCTACAATGAGCAGTTCTTC. Amino acid sequence: CASSLPGTPYNEQFF.

CDR3 in amino acids: CASRLESPTGEAFF. DNA for the CDR3: TGTGCCAGCAGGCTGGAGTCTCCCACCGGCGAAGCTTTCTTT. The V and J genes are TRBV5-6 and TRBJ1-1; D remains ambiguous. Trimming removed 5 bases from V and 8 bases from J, with 19 bases in between. From germline, CDR1 is SGHDT and CDR2 YYEEEE. The CDR3 runs 14 residues.

This clone has only one observation. At one end the junction does not follow the germline gene, possibly because of a read error. This chain uses TRBV7-7 with TRBJ2-5; 10 bases line up with TRBD2. CDR3 length equals 15 residues. Germline V lookup: CDR1 SSHAT, CDR2 FNYEAQ (reference sequence). The CDR3 sequence is CASSLGLAGVETQYF. CDR3 DNA sequence: TGTGCTAGCAGCTTAGGTCTAGCGGGAGTGGAGACCCAGTACTTC.

CDR3 protein: CASSMRTGYTEAFF. The DNA of the CDR3 is TGTGCCAGTAGTATGCGGACAGGCTACACTGAAGCTTTCTTT. This chain joins TRBV19 and TRBJ1-1; 7 bases align to TRBD1. The germline CDR1 and CDR2 sequences are LNHDA and SQIVND (reference sequence). The CDR3 spans 14 residues. V lost 3 bases, J lost 3 bases, and 4 bases stayed unmatched.

The genes are TRBV7-3 and TRBJ2-7; D could derive from TRBD1 or TRBD2 (5 bases each). The germline V and J ends were trimmed by 1 base and 0 bases, with 16 bases remaining between them. The CDR3 has 17 amino acids. Looked up from germline, CDR1 is SGHTA and CDR2 is FQGTGA. The CDR3, as DNA: TGTGCCAGCAGCTTAAGGGAGACAGTTACTTACTCCTACGAGCAGTACTTC. It encodes CASSLRETVTYSYEQYF. Full variable domain (missing parts from reference TRBV7-3 and TRBJ2-7): GAGVSQTPSNKVTEKGKYVELRCDPISGHTALYWYRQSLGQGPEFLIYFQGTGAADDSGLPNDRFFAVRPEGSVSTLKIQRTERGDSAVYLCASSLRETVTYSYEQYFGPGTRLTVT.

The chain couples TRBV28 to TRBJ1-5; TRBD1 matches 7 bases. This CDR3 is 14 amino acids long. After removal of 2 bases from V and 2 bases from J, the junction contained 0 bases not matched to a gene. CDR1 is MDHEN and CDR2 is SYDVKM in the germline V gene. As DNA, the CDR3 is TGTGCCAGCAGTTTAGGACAGGGCAATCAGCCCCAGCATTTT. Translation gives CASSLGQGNQPQHF. Variable domain in full (rest from reference TRBV28 and TRBJ1-5): DVKVTQSSRYLVKRTGEKVFLECVQDMDHENMFWYRQDPGLGLRLIYFSYDVKMKEKGDIPEGYSVSREKKERFSLILESASTNQTSMYLCASSLGQGNQPQHFGDGTRLSIL.

The V gene is TRBV28, the J gene TRBJ1-5, with D possibly TRBD1 on 6 matching bases. In germline, CDR1 is MDHEN, CDR2 SYDVKM. The CDR3 loop spans 15 amino acids. V was clipped by 8 bases and J by 2 bases, with 16 bases between them. The CDR3: CASLSLAGGNQPQHF. The DNA of the CDR3 is TGTGCCAGCTTGAGTCTGGCAGGGGGCAATCAGCCCCAGCATTTT.

In its sample, this clone was seen once. The CDR3 is CASSQLNLAGGPNTGELFF. CDR3 bases: TGTGCCAGCAGCCAACTCAATCTAGCGGGAGGGCCTAACACCGGGGAGCTGTTTTTT. The V call is TRBV5-8, the J call TRBJ2-2; 12 nucleotides match TRBD2. Looked up from germline, CDR1 is SGHTS and CDR2 is YDEGEE. The CDR3 totals 19 residues. Losses at the gene ends were 4 bases for V and 2 bases for J; bases not matched to a gene: 12. Full variable domain (rest looked up from reference TRBV5-8 and TRBJ2-2): EAGVTQSPTHLIKTRGQQATLRCSPISGHTSVYWYQQALGLGLQFLLWYDEGEERNRGNFPPRFSGRQFPNYSSELNVNALELEDSALYLCASSQLNLAGGPNTGELFFGEGSRLTVL.

V and J are TRBV19 and TRBJ2-2; perhaps TRBD1 as D (6 bases). The germline CDR1 and CDR2 sequences are LNHDA and SQIVND (reference sequence). The V gene lost 6 bases and the J gene lost 6 bases, with 11 bases spanning the gap. This CDR3 contains 13 residues. CDR3 nucleotides: TGTGCCAGTAGAGAAGCAGGGGCCGGGGAGCTGTTTTTT. Translation: CASREAGAGELFF.

For the CDR3, the DNA is TGCGCCAGCAGCTTGGCGATAGCGGCCAATGAGCAGTTCTTC. As protein: CASSLAIAANEQFF. The rearrangement joins TRBV5-1 to TRBJ2-1; TRBD2 might be the D (6 bases). The CDR3 extends over 14 amino acids. V was cut by 0 bases and J by 6 bases, with 10 bases left in between. Germline CDR1 reads SGHRS; CDR2 reads YFSETQ.

V and J are TRBV18 and TRBJ2-5; a weak D match, TRBD1 (5 bases). From germline, CDR1 is KGHSH and CDR2 LQKENI. V lost 1 base to trimming and J lost 4 bases, with 10 bases between them. This CDR3 is built from 14 residues. CDR3 residues: CASSPRGGRETQYF. The CDR3 DNA is TGTGCCAGCTCACCACGGGGCGGTAGAGAGACCCAGTACTTC. The full variable domain, its missing parts supplied by reference TRBV18 and TRBJ2-5, is NAGVMQNPRHLVRRRGQEARLRCSPMKGHSHVYWYRQLPEEGLKFMVYLQKENIIDESGMPKERFSAEFPKEGPSILRIQQVVRGDSAAYFCASSPRGGRETQYFGPGTRLLVL.

As DNA, the CDR3 is TGTGCCAGCTCACCTCGGCTAGCGGGAGTCACCGGGGAGCTGTTTTTT. Translation gives CASSPRLAGVTGELFF. V is TRBV18 and J is TRBJ2-2; 10 bases are shared with TRBD2. This CDR3 has 16 amino acids. Germline trimming cut 3 bases from V and 4 bases from J; bases unmatched to any gene: 5. Germline CDR1 reads KGHSH; CDR2 reads LQKENI.

The chain employs TRBV28 and TRBJ1-2; no reliable D call. The V end lost 2 bases, the J end lost 8 bases, and 9 bases lay between the germline ends. The CDR3 consists of 12 residues. Germline-derived CDR1 and CDR2 are MDHEN and SYDVKM. The CDR3 region has the DNA TGTGCCAGCAGTTTAGTGGGGAGAGGCTACACCTTC. Its translation is CASSLVGRGYTF.

The J gene is TRBJ2-4, the V gene TRBV19; D is perhaps TRBD1 (6 bases). Per germline, CDR1 LNHDA and CDR2 SQIVND (reference sequence). The CDR3 contains 15 residues. With 3 bases removed from V and 0 bases from J, the gap between germline ends came to 9 bases. For the CDR3, the DNA is TGTGCCAGTAGTATGCAGGGGCTAGCCAAAAACATTCAGTACTTC. The encoded protein is CASSMQGLAKNIQYF.

The chain couples TRBV5-1 to TRBJ2-6; D is undetermined. Germline CDR1 and CDR2: SGHRS and YFSETQ. Trimming pared 5 bases from V and 6 bases from J, leaving 15 bases between. The CDR3 is made up of 15 amino acids. The CDR3 here is CASSEVSSPANVLTF. In DNA form, the CDR3 reads TGCGCCAGCAGTGAAGTCTCGTCCCCGGCCAACGTCCTGACTTTC.

The chain employs TRBV30 and TRBJ2-7; D unclear. Trimming took off 0 bases at V and 7 bases at J, with 10 bases between the two ends. The CDR3 is 12 amino acids. Per the germline V gene, CDR1 is GTSNPN and CDR2 is SVGIG (reference sequence). In DNA, the CDR3 is TGTGCCTGGAGTGTACCCGAGAGAGAGCAGTACTTC. Its translation: CAWSVPEREQYF.

The J gene is TRBJ1-1, the V gene TRBV11-2, with TRBD1 identical over 7 bases. The J segment lost 3 bases and the V segment lost 7 bases, leaving 11 bases of the junction unmatched. Germline CDR1 reads SGHAT; CDR2 reads FQNNGV. The CDR3 covers 15 residues. CDR3 in DNA: TGTGCCAGCACCGCCGGGACAGTTAGGGACACTGAAGCTTTCTTT. This codes for CASTAGTVRDTEAFF.

This clone was seen a single time. The CDR3 coding sequence is TGTGCCAGCAGCTTAGACGGACTAGCGGGAAGCTACGAGCAGTACTTC. This sequence encodes CASSLDGLAGSYEQYF. The rearrangement links TRBV7-9 to TRBJ2-7; TRBD2 agrees at 12 bases. The CDR3 covers 16 residues. Germline V gene lookup returns CDR1 SEHNR and CDR2 FQNEAQ (reference sequence). V dropped 1 base and J dropped 3; count of bases not matched to a gene: 4.

In DNA, the CDR3 is TGCGCCAGCAGCCAAGTCGGCTTGGGGTACGAGCAGTACTTC. It translates to CASSQVGLGYEQYF. The V gene is TRBV4-1, the J gene TRBJ2-7; D unclear. The CDR3 runs 14 residues. The V and J ends lost 1 base and 4 bases respectively, with 11 bases between them. CDR1 is MGHRA and CDR2 is YSYEKL in the germline V gene.

This chain joins TRBV11-1 and TRBJ1-1, with 8 bases identical to TRBD1. The V and J ends lost 3 bases and 5 bases, in that order; junction bases with no gene match: 5. The CDR3 has 14 residues. In germline, CDR1 is SGHAT, CDR2 FQDESV (reference sequence). The DNA of the CDR3 is TGTGCCAGCAGCTTCGACAGGGGAGGGACTGAAGCTTTCTTT. This sequence encodes CASSFDRGGTEAFF.

The chain employs TRBV9 and TRBJ1-1; D gene unclear. The CDR3 contains 14 residues. Germline CDR1 and CDR2: SGDLS and YYNGEE. V gave up 0 bases and J gave up 7 bases, with 13 bases separating them. The CDR3 reads CASSVVGAYGEAFF. The CDR3 nucleotides read TGTGCCAGCAGCGTAGTCGGTGCGTATGGTGAAGCTTTCTTT.

The CDR3 loop reads CASSYWGSGELFF. The DNA of the CDR3 is TGTGCCAGCAGTTACTGGGGGTCCGGGGAGCTGTTTTTT. This chain connects TRBV6-6 to TRBJ2-2, with D possibly called TRBD1 or TRBD2 (5 bases each). Trimming removed 1 base at V and 6 bases at J, with 6 bases between. There are 13 residues in the CDR3. From germline, CDR1 is MNHNY and CDR2 SVGAGI (reference sequence).

This rearrangement joins TRBV7-3 to TRBJ1-1; D is unresolved. Germline V gene sequence: CDR1 SGHTA, CDR2 FQGTGA. The CDR3 runs to 14 residues. The germline V and J ends were trimmed by 0 bases and 1 base, with 6 bases remaining between them. The CDR3 nucleotides are TGTGCCAGCAGCTTAACAGGAGCGAACACTGAAGCTTTCTTT. This codes for CASSLTGANTEAFF. Variable domain in full (rest from reference TRBV7-3 and TRBJ1-1): GAGVSQTPSNKVTEKGKYVELRCDPISGHTALYWYRQSLGQGPEFLIYFQGTGAADDSGLPNDRFFAVRPEGSVSTLKIQRTERGDSAVYLCASSLTGANTEAFFGQGTRLTVV.

The chain links TRBV2 to TRBJ2-1, with a possible D match to TRBD2 (5 bases). This CDR3 is built from 12 residues. Looked up from germline, CDR1 is SNHLY and CDR2 is FYNNEI. Trimming left V 10 bases short and J 7 bases short, with 14 bases between. The CDR3: CATTPWENEQFF. The CDR3 DNA reads as TGTGCCACCACTCCCTGGGAGAATGAGCAGTTCTTC.

This chain's CDR3 is CASSPGEQETQYF. DNA for the CDR3: TGCGCCAGCAGCCCAGGGGAACAAGAGACCCAGTACTTC. V and J are TRBV4-1 and TRBJ2-5; the D gene is possibly TRBD1 (6 bases). Looked up from germline, CDR1 is MGHRA and CDR2 is YSYEKL. V was shortened by 4 bases and J by 2 bases, with 8 bases between the two germline ends. The CDR3 length is 13 residues.

This sequence joins TRBV11-2 and TRBJ2-2, with D tentatively TRBD2 (5 bases). The length of the CDR3 is 13 residues. Germline V gene data show CDR1 as SGHAT and CDR2 as FQNNGV. The V end lost 6 bases, the J end lost 4 bases, and 9 bases lay between the germline ends. Here the CDR3 reads CASRRGGTGELFF. In DNA form, the CDR3 reads TGTGCCAGCAGACGGGGTGGCACCGGGGAGCTGTTTTTT.

The V and J genes are TRBV19 and TRBJ1-1, with a tentative D call TRBD1 (5 bases). The V end was cut by 1 base, the J end by 4 bases, with 7 bases between. CDR3 size: 13 residues. Germline CDR1 is LNHDA and CDR2 is SQIVND (reference sequence). CDR3 protein: CASSIGGGTEAFF. CDR3 coding DNA: TGTGCCAGTAGTATAGGCGGGGGCACTGAAGCTTTCTTT.

Of note for this clone: A junction boundary mismatches the germline segment, possibly from a read error. This chain links TRBV6-1 with TRBJ2-7; perhaps D is TRBD1 or TRBD2 (5 bases each). This CDR3 spans 12 amino acids. The germline gives CDR1 MNHNS, CDR2 SASEGT. In DNA form, the CDR3 reads TGTGCCAGCAGTGAAGCTCTAGGGACGATCTTCTTC. Protein: CASSEALGTIFF.

This chain joins TRBV19 and TRBJ1-3; D is unclear. This CDR3 is built from 12 residues. V was pared by 5 bases and J by 16 bases, with 18 bases between. The germline V gene has CDR1 LNHDA and CDR2 SQIVND (reference sequence). The CDR3 DNA reads as TGTGCCAGTAGTTCCCAGACGGACGTGCTGTATTTT. It yields the protein CASSSQTDVLYF.

The rearrangement joins TRBV4-2 to TRBJ1-2, with a possible D match to TRBD1 (6 bases). Trimming took 0 bases from V and 4 from J, leaving 9 bases between them. CDR1 is LGHNA and CDR2 is YNFKEQ in the germline V gene. The CDR3 contains 14 residues. The CDR3: CASSQDRGGYGYTF. CDR3 nucleotides: TGTGCCAGCAGCCAAGACAGGGGTGGCTATGGCTACACCTTC.